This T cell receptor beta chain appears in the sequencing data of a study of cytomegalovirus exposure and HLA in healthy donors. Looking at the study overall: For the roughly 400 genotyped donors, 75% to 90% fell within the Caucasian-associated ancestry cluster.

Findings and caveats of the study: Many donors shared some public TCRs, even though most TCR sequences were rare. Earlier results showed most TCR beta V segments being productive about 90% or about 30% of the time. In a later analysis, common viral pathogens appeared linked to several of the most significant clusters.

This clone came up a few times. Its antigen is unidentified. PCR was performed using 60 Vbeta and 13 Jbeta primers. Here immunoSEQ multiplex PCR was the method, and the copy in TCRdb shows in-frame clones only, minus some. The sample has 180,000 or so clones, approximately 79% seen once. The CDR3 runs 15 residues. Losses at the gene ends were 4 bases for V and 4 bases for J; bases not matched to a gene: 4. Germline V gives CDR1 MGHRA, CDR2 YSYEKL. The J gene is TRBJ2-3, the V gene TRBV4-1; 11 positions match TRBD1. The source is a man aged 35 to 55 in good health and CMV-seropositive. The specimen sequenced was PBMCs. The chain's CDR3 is CASSLGQGASDTQYF. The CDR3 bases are TGCGCCAGCAGCCTAGGACAGGGGGCCTCAGATACGCAGTATTTT.